Reported below is one T cell receptor (beta chain). Per the authors' pipeline: Amplification of reference gene primers provided the estimated nucleated cell counts. The assay was immunoSEQ multiplex PCR, and TCRdb's table has in-frame clones only and misses some. V and J calls and clone size are those listed in that table; D and trimming were worked out from the DNA. The sample has about 190,000 clones, approximately 91% seen once. Germline-derived CDR1 and CDR2 are SGHVS and FNYEAQ. This CDR3 is 17 amino acids long. Germline trimming cut 5 bases from V and 8 bases from J; bases unmatched to any gene: 14. These data come from a study of blood T cell repertoires in COVID-19. Study overall: The United States, Italy and Spain supplied acute and convalescent COVID-19 samples. T cells, B-cell-depleted T cells, or PBMCs supplied cDNA or gDNA.

The TCR was taken from a man aged 40-50 years with acute or convalescent COVID-19. V is TRBV7-6 and J is TRBJ2-3, with 12 bases aligning to TRBD1. The sample consisted of peripheral blood. This CDR3 reads CASSPIAGTGGRGTQYF. The CDR3 region has the DNA TGTGCCAGCAGCCCGATAGCAGGGACAGGGGGCCGCGGTACGCAGTATTTT.